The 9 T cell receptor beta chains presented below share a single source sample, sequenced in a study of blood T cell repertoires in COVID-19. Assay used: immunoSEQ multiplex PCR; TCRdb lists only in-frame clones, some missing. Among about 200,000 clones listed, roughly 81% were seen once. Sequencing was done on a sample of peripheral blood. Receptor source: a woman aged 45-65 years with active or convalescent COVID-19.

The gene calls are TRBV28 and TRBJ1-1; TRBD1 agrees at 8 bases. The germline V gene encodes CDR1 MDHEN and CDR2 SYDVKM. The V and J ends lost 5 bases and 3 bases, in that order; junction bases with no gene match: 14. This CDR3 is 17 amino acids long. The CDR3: CASSPRDRPSQYTEAFF. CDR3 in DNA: TGTGCCAGCAGTCCACGGGACAGGCCTAGTCAGTACACTGAAGCTTTCTTT.

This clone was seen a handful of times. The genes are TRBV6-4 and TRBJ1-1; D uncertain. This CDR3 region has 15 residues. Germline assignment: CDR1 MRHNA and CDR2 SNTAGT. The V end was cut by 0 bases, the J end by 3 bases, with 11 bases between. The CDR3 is CASSDSSQPDTEAFF. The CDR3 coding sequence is TGTGCCAGCAGTGACTCGTCACAGCCAGACACTGAAGCTTTCTTT.

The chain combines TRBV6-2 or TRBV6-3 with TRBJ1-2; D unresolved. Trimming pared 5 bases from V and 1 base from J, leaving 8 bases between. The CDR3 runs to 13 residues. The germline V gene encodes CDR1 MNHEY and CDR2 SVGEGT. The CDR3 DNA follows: TGTGCCAGCAGTGGCGGGAGTAACTATGGCTACACCTTC. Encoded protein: CASSGGSNYGYTF.

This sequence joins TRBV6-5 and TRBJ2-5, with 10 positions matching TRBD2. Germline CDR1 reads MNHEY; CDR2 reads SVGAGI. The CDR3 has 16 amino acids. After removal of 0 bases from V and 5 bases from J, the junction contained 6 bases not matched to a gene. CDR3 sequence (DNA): TGTGCCAGCAGTTACTCGAGCGGTAGCGGGAGGGAGACCCAGTACTTC. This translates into CASSYSSGSGRETQYF.

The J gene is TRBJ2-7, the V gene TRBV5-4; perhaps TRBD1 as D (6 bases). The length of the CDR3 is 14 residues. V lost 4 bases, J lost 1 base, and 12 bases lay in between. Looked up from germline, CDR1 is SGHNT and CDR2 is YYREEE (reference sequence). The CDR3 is CASSPRTDSYEQYV. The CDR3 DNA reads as TGTGCCAGCAGCCCGAGGACAGATTCCTACGAGCAGTACGTC.

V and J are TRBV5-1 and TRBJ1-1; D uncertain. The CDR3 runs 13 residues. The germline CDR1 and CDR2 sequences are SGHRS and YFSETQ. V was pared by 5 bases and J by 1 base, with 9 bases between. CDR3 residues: CASRREQNTEAFF. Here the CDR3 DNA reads TGCGCCAGCAGAAGGGAGCAGAACACTGAAGCTTTCTTT.

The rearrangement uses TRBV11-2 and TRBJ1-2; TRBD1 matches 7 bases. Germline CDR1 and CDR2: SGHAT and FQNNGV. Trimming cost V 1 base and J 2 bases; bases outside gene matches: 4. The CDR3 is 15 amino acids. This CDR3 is CASSLAAGGNYGYTF. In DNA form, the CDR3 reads TGTGCCAGCAGCTTAGCCGCAGGGGGGAACTATGGCTACACCTTC.

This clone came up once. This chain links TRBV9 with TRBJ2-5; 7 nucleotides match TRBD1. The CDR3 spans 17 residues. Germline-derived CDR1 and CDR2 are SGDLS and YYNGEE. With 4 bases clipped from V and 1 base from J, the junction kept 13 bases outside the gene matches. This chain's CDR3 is CASSSRQGPGTQETQYF. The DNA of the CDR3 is TGTGCCAGCAGCTCAAGACAGGGCCCGGGGACCCAAGAGACCCAGTACTTC.

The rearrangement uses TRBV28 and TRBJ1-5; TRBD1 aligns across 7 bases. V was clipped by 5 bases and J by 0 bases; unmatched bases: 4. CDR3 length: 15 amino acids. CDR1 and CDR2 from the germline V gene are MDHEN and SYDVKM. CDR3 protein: CASSMTGNSNQPQHF. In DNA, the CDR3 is TGTGCCAGCAGTATGACAGGGAATAGCAATCAGCCCCAGCATTTT.